This TCR beta chain was sequenced for a study of blood T cell repertoires in COVID-19. The CDR3 has 13 residues. V lost 6 bases and J lost 3, with 11 bases in between. Produced via immunoSEQ multiplex PCR; TCRdb's table is partial and in-frame only. The sample shows 120,000 or so clones, around 87% of them seen only once. For this clone: The sample carries other DNA sequences with the same CDR3.

The material sequenced was peripheral blood. The chain has TRBV12-3 or TRBV12-4 and TRBJ1-1; D is perhaps TRBD1 (5 bases). This TCR came from a woman aged 60-70 years with acute or convalescent COVID-19. The CDR3 region is CASSFGGDTEAFF. The CDR3 bases are TGTGCCAGCAGCTTCGGAGGGGACACTGAAGCTTTCTTT.